This T cell receptor (beta chain) was identified during a study of radiation and T cells in renal cell carcinoma. The time point here: blood 2 weeks post-SBRT. Stated treatment: 15 Gy SBRT to primary tumor, nephrectomy 4 weeks later. Here immunoSEQ multiplex PCR was the method, and the copy in TCRdb shows in-frame clones only, minus some. The sample includes over 60,000 clones, roughly four fifths of them seen just once. There are 16 residues in the CDR3. Germline V gene lookup returns CDR1 MNHEY and CDR2 SVGAGI. To note about this clone: Compared with germline, one end of the junction differs, possibly owing to a read error.

The chain carries TRBV6-5 and TRBJ1-2, with 10 nucleotides matching TRBD1. The receptor was derived from a man aged 60 to 75 with renal cell carcinoma. Sequencing used blood, obtained from a patient whose treatment included radiotherapy and nephrectomy. The CDR3 DNA follows: TGTGCCAGCGGTTACTCGCGGACAGGGGGTGGCTATGGCTACACCTTC. It yields the protein CASGYSRTGGGYGYTF.